This T cell receptor beta chain was identified in a study of T-cell memory formation after mild COVID-19 (dated by TCRdb to about 2021). Background on the whole study: TCR sequence clusters from the two donors were found to be largely donor specific. T-cell clones expanding and contracting after mild COVID-19 in two donors were tracked by longitudinal TCRalpha and TCRbeta repertoire sequencing. Two young, previously healthy adult volunteers made up the cohort, one male and one female.

PBMCs were isolated by Ficoll-Paque density gradient centrifugation. What the work shows at the level of the full study, not this receptor alone: From day 15 to 85, contracting clones showed balanced CD4/CD8 phenotypes, whereas a second wave of clones that expanded from day 15 to 37 leaned towards CD4+. Some responding clones were found in pre-infection memory, which suggests that pre-existing cross-reactive memory T cells took part in the SARS-CoV-2 response. Contracting CD4+ clones turned up mainly in the CM and EM memory subsets, whereas EMRA was where CD8+ clones were enriched. Only two mild cases were covered in the study, and larger cohorts including severe cases with pre-infection samples were considered necessary. SARS-CoV-2 specificity of the second-wave clones peaking on day 37 was not confirmed.

The CDR3 holds 15 amino acids from the cysteine to the phenylalanine. Kept here is only the CDR3 DNA, which spans 45 bases and is read in frame from base 1. V lost 2 bases and J lost 4 bases, and the count of bases not matched to a germline gene is 6. CDR1 and CDR2 are read off the germline V gene as ENHRY and SYGVKD. The listed sequencing device is Illumina NovaSeq 6000. cDNA libraries for TCRalpha and TCRbeta were prepared by 5'RACE using constant-segment primers, with sample barcodes and unique molecular identifiers added. Trizol reagent was used to extract RNA from every sample. Library amplification was performed in two PCR steps, and a second sample barcode and Illumina TruSeq adapters were introduced in the second step. Libraries were sequenced on an Illumina NovaSeq with 2 x 150 bp paired-end reads. The authors' analysis ran thus. Demultiplexing of reads and collapsing into UMI-guided consensus sequences were performed with migec v1.2.7. Using mixcr v2.1.11, the UMI consensuses were aligned to TRA and TRB V and J templates and assembled into clonotypes. A clonotype was counted as expanded or contracted only when both edgeR and NoisET called the clonotype significant, with the noise models trained on biological replicates. For edgeR calls, the thresholds were a false discovery rate-adjusted p below 0.01 and a log2 fold-change of 1. As an exploratory analysis of dynamics, max-normalized trajectories of the 1000 most abundant clonotypes were examined with PCA combined with hierarchical clustering. Separately sequenced CD4+ and CD8+ repertoires were used to assign the CD4 or CD8 phenotype of responding clones. TCRdb ran its own pipeline on the public reads, namely fastp trimming at Q25 and MiXCR clone calling, and kept in-frame beta chains. One record per CDR3 amino acid sequence lists the most common genes and DNA. What appears here as the V and J calls and clone size reflects TCRdb's work, not the paper's. Here the sample has 260,000 or so distinct CDR3 sequences; approximately 15% occur a single time. Clones ranked in the top ten supply approximately 20% of the sample.

Note on this clonotype: It has no known antigen specificity. No base quality values were provided; no much bigger clone lies one nucleotide off.

The receptor's source is a man aged 18 to 29 who had mild COVID-19 (a few samples of this study predate the infection). The sample titles of this study are shuffled in the database, so cell type and time point are left out; the donor was told from shared clones. Source material: PBMCs or a T cell subset sorted from them (not recorded which). In this chain, TRBV10-3 is recombined with TRBJ2-5, with 8 central nucleotides matching TRBD1. The CDR3 here reads CAISELAGGGETQYF. DNA sequence: TGTGCCATCAGTGAGCTCGCAGGGGGCGGAGAGACCCAGTACTTC.